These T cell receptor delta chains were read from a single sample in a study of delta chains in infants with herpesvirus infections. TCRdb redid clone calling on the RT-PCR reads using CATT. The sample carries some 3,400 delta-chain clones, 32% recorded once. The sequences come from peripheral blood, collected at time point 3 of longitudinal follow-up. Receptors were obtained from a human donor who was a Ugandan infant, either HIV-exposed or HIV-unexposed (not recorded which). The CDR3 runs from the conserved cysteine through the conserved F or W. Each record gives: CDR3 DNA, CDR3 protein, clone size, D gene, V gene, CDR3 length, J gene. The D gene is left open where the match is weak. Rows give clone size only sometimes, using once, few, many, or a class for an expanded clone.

DNA: TGTGCTCTTGGGGAACTCTGTATTCCATTCCCCCATACTGGGGGATTTGTCCGCACCGATAAACTCATCTTT
CDR3: CALGELCIPFPHTGGFVRTDKLIF
size: .
D: TRDD3
V: TRDV1
length: 24
J: TRDJ1

DNA: TGTGCTCTTGGGGAAAGCCCCTTTCCTACCCACTGGGGGCCGTCCGATAAACTCATCTTT
CDR3: CALGESPFPTHWGPSDKLIF
size: .
D: .
V: TRDV1
length: 20
J: TRDJ1

DNA: TGTGCTCTTGGGGAACTAACGGCCTTCCTCCTACTGGGGGATACCCGGGGAGCTAGACTCATCTTT
CDR3: CALGELTAFLLLGDTRGARLIF
size: .
D: TRDD3
V: TRDV1
length: 22
J: TRDJ1

DNA: TGTGCCTTTTCTACGTTGGGGTACTGGGGGATACGAGATAAACTCATCTTT
CDR3: CAFSTLGYWGIRDKLIF
size: .
D: TRDD3
V: TRDV3
length: 17
J: TRDJ1

DNA: TGTGCTCTTGGGGATACACTGGGGGACAAGGGCCGCGATAAACTCATCTTT
CDR3: CALGDTLGDKGRDKLIF
size: .
D: TRDD3
V: TRDV1
length: 17
J: TRDJ1

DNA: TGTGCTCTTGGGGAACTGGGCGCCGAAGGGGGATACTACACCGATAAACTCATCTTT
CDR3: CALGELGAEGGYYTDKLIF
size: once
D: TRDD3
V: TRDV1
length: 19
J: TRDJ1

DNA: TGTGCTCTTGGGGAAAGATCGTACTGGGGGATACCCACCCTGTACACCGATAAACTCATCTTT
CDR3: CALGERSYWGIPTLYTDKLIF
size: .
D: TRDD3
V: TRDV1
length: 21
J: TRDJ1

DNA: TGTGCTCTTGGGGAACTGAGTCCTAACCCTCCTTCCTTAAAGACTGGGGCTAAACTCATCTTT
CDR3: CALGELSPNPPSLKTGAKLIF
size: once
D: .
V: TRDV1
length: 21
J: TRDJ1

DNA: TGTGCCTGTGACAAACTTACTGTCTCCTGGGACACCCGACAGATGTTTTTC
CDR3: CACDKLTVSWDTRQMFF
size: .
D: .
V: TRDV2
length: 17
J: TRDJ3

DNA: TGTGCTCTTGGGTTCTTCAATGCCTTCCCCAGTACTGTCTGGGGGATACACGGTAAACTCATCTTT
CDR3: CALGFFNAFPSTVWGIHGKLIF
size: .
D: TRDD3
V: TRDV1
length: 22
J: TRDJ1

DNA: TGTGCTCTTGGGGATAGGTTCCCCTTAATAGGAACTGGGGGACCATACACCGATAAACTCATCTTT
CDR3: CALGDRFPLIGTGGPYTDKLIF
size: .
D: TRDD3
V: TRDV1
length: 22
J: TRDJ1

DNA: TGTGCCTGTGACACCGTACTGGGGGATACGCTCTCCTGGGACACCCGACAGATGTTTTTC
CDR3: CACDTVLGDTLSWDTRQMFF
size: medium-sized
D: TRDD3
V: TRDV2
length: 20
J: TRDJ3

DNA: TGTGCTCTTGGGGAACTAGCCCTATATTTAGTCTTCCTGCCGTACTGGGGGACCCCGTACACCGATAAACTCATCTTT
CDR3: CALGELALYLVFLPYWGTPYTDKLIF
size: .
D: TRDD3
V: TRDV1
length: 26
J: TRDJ1

DNA: TGTGCTCTTGGGGAACGTGTACCTACAAACAACTGGGGCCCCAGCACCGATAAACTCATCTTT
CDR3: CALGERVPTNNWGPSTDKLIF
size: .
D: TRDD3
V: TRDV1
length: 21
J: TRDJ1

DNA: TGTGCTCTTGGGGAACGAGGAGGGACGCCGAACCATGCCGATAAACTCATCTTT
CDR3: CALGERGGTPNHADKLIF
size: few
D: .
V: TRDV1
length: 18
J: TRDJ1

DNA: TGTGCTCTTGGGGAACTTTTGGGGGTCCCGTCCGATAAACTCATCTTT
CDR3: CALGELLGVPSDKLIF
size: few
D: .
V: TRDV1
length: 16
J: TRDJ1

DNA: TGTGCTCTTGGGGTCCTCCGTGTACTGGGGGATACGGCCACCGATAAACTCATCTTT
CDR3: CALGVLRVLGDTATDKLIF
size: .
D: TRDD3
V: TRDV1
length: 19
J: TRDJ1

DNA: TGTGCTCTTGGGGAACTCCTTCGACACAGTGGGAAACTGGGGGAGAGGCACACCGATAAACTCATCTTT
CDR3: CALGELLRHSGKLGERHTDKLIF
size: .
D: TRDD3
V: TRDV1
length: 23
J: TRDJ1

DNA: TGTGCTCTTGAGACCTTCCTACGTGGGGGGATTCTGAAGTACACCGATAAACTCATCTTT
CDR3: CALETFLRGGILKYTDKLIF
size: few
D: TRDD2
V: TRDV1
length: 20
J: TRDJ1

DNA: TGTGCTCTTGGGGAACCCCCCCTCCTACGTTACTGGGGTACCGATAAACTCATCTTT
CDR3: CALGEPPLLRYWGTDKLIF
size: medium-sized
D: .
V: TRDV1
length: 19
J: TRDJ1

DNA: TGTGCTCTTGGGGAACTTGCTCCCCACTATAAACCCTGTACTGGGGGGTGGTACACCGATAAACTCATCTTT
CDR3: CALGELAPHYKPCTGGWYTDKLIF
size: .
D: TRDD3
V: TRDV1
length: 24
J: TRDJ1